This TCR beta chain appears in the sequencing data of a study of blood T cell repertoires in COVID-19. Study-wide context: T cells, B-cell-depleted T cells, or PBMCs supplied cDNA or gDNA.

The protocol was immunoSEQ multiplex PCR, while the TCRdb copy is restricted to in-frame clones and leaves out a portion. The table records 270,000 or so clones, approximately 90% of them present only once. Participant-given clinical history determined each cohort assignment. Within 2 weeks before study entry, exposed participants met a COVID-19 case. V was shortened by 1 base and J by 6 bases, with 13 bases between the two germline ends. Germline V gene sequence: CDR1 MGHRA, CDR2 YSYEKL. The CDR3 extends over 14 amino acids. The V and J genes are TRBV4-1 and TRBJ2-7; possible D gene TRBD2, 6 bases. Source material: PBMCs or T cells enriched from blood (not recorded which). This clonotype originated in a man aged 35 to 55 who had been exposed to COVID-19. This CDR3 reads CASSQGLASTEQYF. In nucleotides, the CDR3 is TGCGCCAGCAGCCAAGGCCTAGCGAGTACCGAGCAGTACTTC.